The TCR beta chain described here comes from a study of blood T cell repertoires in COVID-19. Looking at the study overall: Material from acute and convalescent COVID-19 was sourced from the United States, Italy and Spain. T cells, B-cell-depleted T cells, or PBMCs provided the cDNA or gDNA that served as material.

How the authors handled the data: For nucleated cells, counts were estimated from reference gene primer amplification. TCRdb's table, derived via immunoSEQ multiplex PCR, lists solely in-frame clones and lacks some. From that table come the V and J calls and clone size; the DNA was used to work out D and trimming. Here the sample spans 70,000 to 95,000 clones, approximately 86% being singletons. CDR3 size: 15 residues. Germline CDR1 is SQVTM and CDR2 is ANQGSEA. Unmatched junction bases numbered 12, after V lost 7 bases and J lost 4 bases. The chain is built from TRBV29-1 and TRBJ2-3; 9 bases are a match to TRBD2. The sequenced material came from peripheral blood. The sequence derives from an elderly man with active or convalescent COVID-19. CDR3 in DNA: TGCAGCGCTCCCCGCGCGGGGGGGCTTTCAGATACGCAGTATTTT. This gives the protein CSAPRAGGLSDTQYF.